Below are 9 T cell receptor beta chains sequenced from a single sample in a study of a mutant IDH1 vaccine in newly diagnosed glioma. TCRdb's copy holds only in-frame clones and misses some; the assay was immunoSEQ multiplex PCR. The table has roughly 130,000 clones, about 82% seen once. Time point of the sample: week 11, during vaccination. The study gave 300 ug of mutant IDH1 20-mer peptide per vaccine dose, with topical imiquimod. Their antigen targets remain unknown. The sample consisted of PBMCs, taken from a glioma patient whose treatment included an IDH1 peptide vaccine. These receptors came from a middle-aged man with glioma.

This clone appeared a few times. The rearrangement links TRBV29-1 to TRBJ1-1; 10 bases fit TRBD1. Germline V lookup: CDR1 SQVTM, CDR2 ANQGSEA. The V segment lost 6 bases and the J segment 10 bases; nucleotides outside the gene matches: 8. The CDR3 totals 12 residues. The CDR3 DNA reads TGCAGCGTCCTGACAGGGGGCGCGGGAGCTTTCTTT. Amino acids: CSVLTGGAGAFF.

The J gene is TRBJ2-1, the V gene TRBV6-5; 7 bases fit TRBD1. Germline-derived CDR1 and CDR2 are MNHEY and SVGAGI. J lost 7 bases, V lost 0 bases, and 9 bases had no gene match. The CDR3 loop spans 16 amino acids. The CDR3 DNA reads TGTGCCAGCAGTTACTCAGGGGGCCTACCGATTAATGAGCAGTTCTTC. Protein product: CASSYSGGLPINEQFF.

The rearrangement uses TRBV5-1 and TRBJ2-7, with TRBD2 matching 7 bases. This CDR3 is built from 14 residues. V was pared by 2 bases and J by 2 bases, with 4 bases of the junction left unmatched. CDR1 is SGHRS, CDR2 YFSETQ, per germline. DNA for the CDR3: TGCGCCAGCAGCTTTTCGGGAGGACCCTACGAGCAGTACTTC. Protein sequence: CASSFSGGPYEQYF.

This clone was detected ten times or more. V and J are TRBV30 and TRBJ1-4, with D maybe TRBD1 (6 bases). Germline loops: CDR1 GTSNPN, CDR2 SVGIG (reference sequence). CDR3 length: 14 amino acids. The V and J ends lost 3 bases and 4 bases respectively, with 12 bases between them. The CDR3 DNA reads TGTGCCTGGAGGCAACAGGGCTTTAATGAAAAACTGTTTTTT. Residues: CAWRQQGFNEKLFF.

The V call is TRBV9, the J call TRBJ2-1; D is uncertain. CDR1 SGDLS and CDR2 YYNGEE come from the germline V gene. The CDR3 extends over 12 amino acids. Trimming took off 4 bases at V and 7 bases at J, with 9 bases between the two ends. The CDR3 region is CASSRPGNEQFF. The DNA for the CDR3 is TGTGCCAGCAGCAGACCCGGGAATGAGCAGTTCTTC.

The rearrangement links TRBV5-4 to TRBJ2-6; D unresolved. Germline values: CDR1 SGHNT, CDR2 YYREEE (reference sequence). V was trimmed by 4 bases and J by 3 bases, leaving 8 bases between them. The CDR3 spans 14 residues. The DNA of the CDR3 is TGTGCCAGCAGCCAAGAGGTTGGGGCCAACGTCCTGACTTTC. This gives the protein CASSQEVGANVLTF.

CDR3 sequence reads: CASSFGEGEAFF. CDR3 in DNA: TGTGCCAGCAGCTTTGGGGAGGGTGAAGCTTTCTTT. J is TRBJ1-1 and V is TRBV7-2; D is ambiguous. The V gene lost 3 bases and the J gene lost 7 bases, with 9 bases spanning the gap. Germline CDR1 reads SGHTA; CDR2 reads FQGNSA. This CDR3 is 12 amino acids long.

Written as DNA, the CDR3 is TGTGCCGTCCGAGGGGGGGTTGAAGCTTTCTTT. It specifies CAVRGGVEAFF. V and J are TRBV19 and TRBJ1-1; weak D call: TRBD1 (6 bases). Germline values: CDR1 LNHDA, CDR2 SQIVND (reference sequence). V shed 11 bases and J shed 7 bases, with 14 bases lying between them. The CDR3 loop spans 11 amino acids.

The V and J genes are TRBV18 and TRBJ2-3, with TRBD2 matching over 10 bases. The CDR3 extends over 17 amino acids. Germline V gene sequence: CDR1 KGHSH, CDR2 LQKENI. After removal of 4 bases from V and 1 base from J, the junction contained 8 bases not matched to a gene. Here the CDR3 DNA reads TGTGCCAGCTCACTTACTAGCCTAGCGGGAGGCACAGATACGCAGTATTTT. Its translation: CASSLTSLAGGTDTQYF. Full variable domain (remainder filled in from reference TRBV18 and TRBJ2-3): NAGVMQNPRHLVRRRGQEARLRCSPMKGHSHVYWYRQLPEEGLKFMVYLQKENIIDESGMPKERFSAEFPKEGPSILRIQQVVRGDSAAYFCASSLTSLAGGTDTQYFGPGTRLTVL.